This T cell receptor beta chain is drawn from a study of a mutant IDH1 vaccine in newly diagnosed glioma. At the level of the study: Administration of eight vaccinations to patients took place in weeks 1, 3, 5, 7, 11, 15, 19, 23. Vaccination was launched 4-6 weeks after radiotherapy alone, or with temozolomide cycles. Treated patients, averaging about 40 years, were around 60% male and around 40% female. Study-level points and caveats: Vaccine-induced immune responses were detected in about 93% of patients.

The time point was: week 11, during vaccination. Alongside topical imiquimod, each dose of vaccine comprised 300 ug of mutant IDH1 20-mer peptide. With regard to this clone: Its antigen is as yet unknown.

Assay: immunoSEQ multiplex PCR; the TCRdb copy retains only in-frame clones and omits some. The data contain 55,000 or so clones, roughly nine tenths of them seen just once; the ten biggest clones take up around 2.4%. CDR1 is SGHDT and CDR2 is YYEEEE in the germline V gene. Trimming at V came to 1 base and at J to 4 bases, leaving 7 bases not matched to a gene. The CDR3 spans 16 residues. The sample was PBMCs, taken from a glioma patient whose treatment included an IDH1 peptide vaccine. This chain uses TRBV5-6 with TRBJ1-4; 7 positions match TRBD1. The source is a man over 45 with glioma. In nucleotides, the CDR3 is TGTGCCAGCAGCTTGTCGTCGGGACAGTTTAATGAAAAACTGTTTTTT. The encoded protein is CASSLSSGQFNEKLFF.